This T cell receptor beta chain is from a study of molecular identifiers for immune sequencing clone quantification. TCRdb reanalysed the PCR reads using MiXCR and keeps one entry per CDR3 protein. Here the sample spans 75,000 to 100,000 distinct CDR3 sequences, 19% being singletons. Researchers sorted naive CD8 T cells as cells that were CD8+CD4-CCR7+CD45RA+. This clonotype was observed at least ten times. As yet, its antigen is unknown. Overall study results and limits: It was shown that clones above 20 RNA copies held over 97% of effector molecules, but under 1% in naive cells.

Trimming removed 0 bases from V and 5 bases from J; junction bases left unmatched: 8. This CDR3 is 17 amino acids long. Germline values: CDR1 MNHEY, CDR2 SVGAGI. The chain carries TRBV6-5 and TRBJ2-5; 11 bases line up with TRBD2. Sequencing used naive CD8+ T cells from blood, with Jurkat cell RNA spiked in. Subset reported: FACS-sorted CD8+CD4-CCR7+CD45RA+ naive T cells. This TCR was recovered from a human donor in good health. Some libraries in this study had Jurkat cell RNA spiked in. This CDR3 reads CASSYSTASGRSETQYF. CDR3 bases: TGTGCCAGCAGTTACTCGACCGCTAGCGGGAGGAGCGAGACCCAGTACTTC.